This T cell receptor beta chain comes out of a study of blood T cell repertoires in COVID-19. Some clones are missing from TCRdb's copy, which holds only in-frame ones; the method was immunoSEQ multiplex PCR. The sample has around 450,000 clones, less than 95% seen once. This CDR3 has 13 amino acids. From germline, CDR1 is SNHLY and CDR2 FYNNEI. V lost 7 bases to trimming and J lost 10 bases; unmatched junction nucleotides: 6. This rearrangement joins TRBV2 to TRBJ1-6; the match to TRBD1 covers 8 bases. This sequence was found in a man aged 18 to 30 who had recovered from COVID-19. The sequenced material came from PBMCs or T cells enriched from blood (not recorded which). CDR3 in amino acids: CASMEQGDSPLHF. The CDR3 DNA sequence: TGTGCCAGCATGGAACAGGGGGACTCACCCCTCCACTTT.